A single sample is the source of the 24 T cell receptor beta chains below, sequenced in a study of blood T cell repertoires in COVID-19. Measured with immunoSEQ multiplex PCR; TCRdb has only the in-frame clones, and not every one. The sample lists 75,000 to 80,000 clones; roughly 84% were seen once. Sequenced material: peripheral blood. These TCRs come from a man between 60 and 70 years old with COVID-19, enrolled during active disease.

This clone was seen only a few times. This sequence joins TRBV5-4 and TRBJ1-2; D is possibly TRBD1 (6 bases). Germline V lookup: CDR1 SGHNT, CDR2 YYREEE (reference sequence). This CDR3 is 13 amino acids long. With 6 bases removed from V and 8 bases from J, the gap between germline ends came to 17 bases. The CDR3 DNA reads TGTGCCAGCACCCTGCCTGGGGGCTCAGGCTACACCTTC. This codes for CASTLPGGSGYTF.

The rearrangement links TRBV18 to TRBJ2-7; 8 bases line up with TRBD1. CDR3 length equals 16 residues. With 4 bases clipped from V and 4 bases from J, the junction kept 12 bases outside the gene matches. CDR1 KGHSH and CDR2 LQKENI come from the germline V gene. As DNA, the CDR3 is TGTGCCAGCTCACTCCCCGGACAGGGCATCGATTACGAGCAGTACTTC. Its protein is CASSLPGQGIDYEQYF.

This rearrangement joins TRBV6-5 to TRBJ2-7; 7 bases are a match to TRBD1. V lost 0 bases to trimming and J lost 1 base; unmatched junction nucleotides: 3. CDR1 and CDR2 from the germline V gene are MNHEY and SVGAGI. CDR3 length: 15 amino acids. CDR3 sequence reads: CASSYSTGWSYEQYF. Here the CDR3 DNA reads TGTGCCAGCAGTTACTCGACAGGGTGGTCCTACGAGCAGTACTTC.

V and J are TRBV24-1 and TRBJ2-3; possible D gene TRBD1, 5 bases. Germline V gene data show CDR1 as KGHDR and CDR2 as SFDVKD. The ends were cut back, 3 bases at V and 1 base at J, with 10 bases in the middle. The CDR3 spans 15 residues. The CDR3 region is CATSDPPTGTDTQYF. The CDR3 bases are TGTGCCACCAGTGATCCCCCGACAGGCACAGATACGCAGTATTTT.

This rearrangement joins TRBV19 to TRBJ2-4; 9 nucleotides align to TRBD1. Germline values: CDR1 LNHDA, CDR2 SQIVND (reference sequence). This CDR3 region has 16 residues. After removal of 3 bases from V and 0 bases from J, the junction contained 3 bases not matched to a gene. CDR3 residues: CASSITGGKAKNIQYF. CDR3 in DNA: TGTGCCAGTAGTATCACAGGGGGCAAAGCCAAAAACATTCAGTACTTC.

The chain carries TRBV30 and TRBJ2-5; D is ambiguous. V lost 0 bases, J lost 1 base, and 3 bases lay in between. From germline, CDR1 is GTSNPN and CDR2 SVGIG (reference sequence). The CDR3 runs to 12 residues. The CDR3 bases are TGTGCCTGGAGTGTCTTCCAAGAGACCCAGTACTTC. It is translated as CAWSVFQETQYF.

V is TRBV6-6 and J is TRBJ2-2; 12 nucleotides match TRBD2. The V gene's germline CDR1 is MNHNY and CDR2 SVGAGI (reference sequence). V shed 5 bases and J 6 bases; nucleotides not matched to a gene: 4. The CDR3 totals 15 residues. The CDR3 region has the DNA TGTGCCAGCAGTCCTAGCGGGGGGGCACCCGGGGAGCTGTTTTTT. It translates to CASSPSGGAPGELFF.

The rearrangement uses TRBV5-6 and TRBJ2-7; D is perhaps TRBD1 (6 bases). Trimming shortened V by 4 bases and J by 0 bases, and 17 bases separated the two germline ends. CDR3 length equals 16 residues. CDR1 is SGHDT and CDR2 is YYEEEE in the germline V gene. The CDR3 DNA sequence: TGTGCCAGCAGCACCCCCACAACCAGGGGCTCCTACGAGCAGTACTTC. Protein: CASSTPTTRGSYEQYF. The full variable domain, rest sourced from reference TRBV5-6 and TRBJ2-7, is DAGVTQSPTHLIKTRGQQVTLRCSPKSGHDTVSWYQQALGQGPQFIFQYYEEEERQRGNFPDRFSGHQFPNYSSELNVNALLLGDSALYLCASSTPTTRGSYEQYFGPGTRLTVT.

In this sample, this clone turned up a few times. The genes are TRBV5-6 and TRBJ2-7; D remains unclear. Germline values: CDR1 SGHDT, CDR2 YYEEEE. With 3 bases removed from V and 3 bases from J, the gap between germline ends came to 7 bases. This CDR3 spans 12 amino acids. The CDR3 here is CASSSYSYEQYF. DNA of the CDR3: TGTGCCAGCAGCTCCTACAGCTACGAGCAGTACTTC.

The chain joins TRBV19 to TRBJ2-5; possible D gene TRBD2, 6 bases. This CDR3 has 14 amino acids. CDR1 is LNHDA, CDR2 SQIVND, per germline (reference sequence). V was clipped by 7 bases and J by 2 bases, with 14 bases between them. Here the CDR3 reads CASTRAGLQETQYF. The CDR3 region has the DNA TGTGCCAGTACCAGGGCGGGACTTCAAGAGACCCAGTACTTC. The full variable domain, with the rest looked up from reference TRBV19 and TRBJ2-5, is DGGITQSPKYLFRKEGQNVTLSCEQNLNHDAMYWYRQDPGQGLRLIYYSQIVNDFQKGDIAEGYSVSREKKESFPLTVTSAQKNPTAFYLCASTRAGLQETQYFGPGTRLLVL.

V usage is TRBV19 and J usage is TRBJ2-3, with D maybe TRBD2 (6 bases). The CDR3 contains 14 residues. The germline V and J ends were trimmed by 7 bases and 4 bases, with 15 bases remaining between them. Germline V gene lookup returns CDR1 LNHDA and CDR2 SQIVND (reference sequence). Here the CDR3 DNA reads TGTGCCAGTACCAGCGCCTCGGGGGCAGATACGCAGTATTTT. It encodes CASTSASGADTQYF.

In this sample, this clone turned up once. The chain combines TRBV2 with TRBJ2-5; D perhaps matches TRBD1 (5 bases). This CDR3 spans 15 amino acids. The germline CDR1 and CDR2 sequences are SNHLY and FYNNEI. The germline V and J ends were trimmed by 7 bases and 0 bases, with 15 bases remaining between them. CDR3: CASTLDSIYQETQYF. CDR3 DNA: TGTGCCAGCACGTTAGACAGTATCTACCAAGAGACCCAGTACTTC.

The chain couples TRBV10-1 to TRBJ2-1; D perhaps matches TRBD1 (6 bases). Trimming cost V 5 bases and J 6 bases, with 11 bases left between them. Germline lookup yields CDR1 WNHNN and CDR2 SYGVQD (reference sequence). The CDR3 loop spans 13 amino acids. As DNA, the CDR3 is TGCGCCAGCAGTCGTCAGGGGACCAATGAGCAGTTCTTC. It codes for CASSRQGTNEQFF.

This sequence joins TRBV19 and TRBJ2-7; 11 nucleotides agree with TRBD1. V lost 3 bases to trimming and J lost 6 bases; unmatched junction nucleotides: 10. Germline V gene sequence: CDR1 LNHDA, CDR2 SQIVND (reference sequence). The CDR3 totals 16 residues. The CDR3 is CASSMTPGTGGPEQYF. CDR3 bases: TGTGCCAGTAGTATGACTCCCGGGACAGGGGGACCCGAGCAGTACTTC.

This chain connects TRBV28 to TRBJ1-2; TRBD1 matches at 8 bases. Germline loops: CDR1 MDHEN, CDR2 SYDVKM. The junction had 6 bases not matched to a gene; V was cut back by 2 bases and J by 4 bases. The CDR3 is 15 residues long. The CDR3 bases are TGTGCCAGCAGTTTAAGGCAGGGGGCGCCCTATGGCTACACCTTC. Protein: CASSLRQGAPYGYTF.

The chain couples TRBV6-5 to TRBJ2-6, with D possibly TRBD2 on 5 matching bases. The CDR3 runs 16 residues. Germline V gene lookup returns CDR1 MNHEY and CDR2 SVGAGI. Trimming took 2 bases from V and 4 from J, leaving 12 bases between them. For the CDR3, the DNA is TGTGCCAGCAGTTACGATCGGGGTCTGGGGGCCAACGTCCTGACTTTC. Amino acid sequence: CASSYDRGLGANVLTF.

The rearrangement links TRBV27 to TRBJ1-3; D gene unclear. V lost 3 bases and J 1 base, leaving 7 bases between the germline ends. CDR3 size: 14 residues. CDR1 MNHEY and CDR2 SMNVEV come from the germline V gene (reference sequence). CDR3 DNA sequence: TGTGCCAGCAGTTTTGCGGAATCTGGAAACACCATATATTTT. Translation: CASSFAESGNTIYF.

The rearrangement links TRBV18 to TRBJ1-1; D possibly corresponds to TRBD1 (6 bases). This CDR3 has 15 residues. Germline-derived CDR1 and CDR2 are KGHSH and LQKENI. Deletions cut 0 bases from V and 5 bases from J, with 13 bases between. The CDR3 loop reads CASSPPAGAGTEAFF. The CDR3 DNA reads TGTGCCAGCTCACCACCGGCGGGGGCTGGGACTGAAGCTTTCTTT.

The gene calls are TRBV9 and TRBJ2-1; TRBD2 matches at 10 bases. This CDR3 has 16 amino acids. After removal of 4 bases from V and 2 bases from J, the junction contained 6 bases not matched to a gene. Per the germline V gene, CDR1 is SGDLS and CDR2 is YYNGEE. The CDR3 nucleotides read TGTGCCAGCAGCAGCGGGGGGGCCAGGACCTACAATGAGCAGTTCTTC. Protein: CASSSGGARTYNEQFF.

This clone was counted a single time. DNA of the CDR3: TGTGCCAGCAGCCAAGATTGGGGGGGGAATGGAAACACCATATATTTT. Amino acid sequence: CASSQDWGGNGNTIYF. This chain connects TRBV4-2 to TRBJ1-3; the D gene is possibly TRBD1 (5 bases). Germline lookup yields CDR1 LGHNA and CDR2 YNFKEQ. Trimming pared 0 bases from V and 3 bases from J, leaving 12 bases between. This CDR3 comprises 16 residues.

The CDR3 spells CASSTGQGKETQYF. The CDR3 DNA sequence: TGTGCCAGCAGTACGGGACAAGGGAAAGAGACCCAGTACTTC. The chain joins TRBV6-5 to TRBJ2-5, with a tentative D call TRBD1 (6 bases). The CDR3 has 14 residues. Trimming removed 5 bases at V and 3 bases at J, with 13 bases between. CDR1 is MNHEY, CDR2 SVGAGI, per germline.

J is TRBJ2-1 and V is TRBV10-3; 10 bases align to TRBD2. The V gene end was trimmed by 10 bases and the J gene end by 6 bases; junction bases not matched to a gene: 6. The CDR3 is 13 residues long. Germline V gives CDR1 ENHRY, CDR2 SYGVKD. As DNA, the CDR3 is TGTGCCAGCACTAGCGGGGAGGCCAATGAGCAGTTCTTC. Its translation is CASTSGEANEQFF.

The chain is built from TRBV6-5 and TRBJ2-6; D call uncertain. V lost 4 bases to trimming and J lost 0 bases, with 10 bases between them. From germline, CDR1 is MNHEY and CDR2 SVGAGI. The CDR3 spans 16 residues. The CDR3 bases are TGTGCCAGCAGTTCTACTCAGGACTCTGGGGCCAACGTCCTGACTTTC. Residues: CASSSTQDSGANVLTF.

This chain links TRBV5-1 with TRBJ2-7; no firm D call. The germline gives CDR1 SGHRS, CDR2 YFSETQ. The V gene lost 0 bases and the J gene lost 6 bases, with 4 bases spanning the gap. This CDR3 region has 11 residues. The CDR3: CASSLALEQYF. CDR3 nucleotide sequence: TGCGCCAGCAGCTTGGCCCTCGAGCAGTACTTC.